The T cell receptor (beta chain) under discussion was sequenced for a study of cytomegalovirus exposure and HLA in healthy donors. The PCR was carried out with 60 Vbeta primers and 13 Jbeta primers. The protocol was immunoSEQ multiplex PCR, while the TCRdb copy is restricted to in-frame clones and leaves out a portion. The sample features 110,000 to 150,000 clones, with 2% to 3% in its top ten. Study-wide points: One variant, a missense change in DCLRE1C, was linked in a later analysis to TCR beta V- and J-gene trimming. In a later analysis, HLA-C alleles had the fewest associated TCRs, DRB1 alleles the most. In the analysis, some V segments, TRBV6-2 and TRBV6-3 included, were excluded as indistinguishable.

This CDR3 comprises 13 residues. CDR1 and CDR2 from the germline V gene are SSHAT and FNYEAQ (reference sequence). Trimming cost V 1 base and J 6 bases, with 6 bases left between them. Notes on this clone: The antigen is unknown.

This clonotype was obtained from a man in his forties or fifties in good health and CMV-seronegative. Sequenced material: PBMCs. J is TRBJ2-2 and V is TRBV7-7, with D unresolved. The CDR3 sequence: CASSLEAAGELFF. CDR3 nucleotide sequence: TGTGCCAGCAGCTTAGAGGCGGCCGGGGAGCTGTTTTTT.